A single TCR beta chain is shown here with its context. This CDR3 region has 14 residues. Germline values: CDR1 MNHEY, CDR2 SMNVEV (reference sequence). Trimming removed 3 bases from V and 7 bases from J; junction bases left unmatched: 6. Relapses following autologous stem cell transplantation were seen in all patients, with brentuximab vedotin exposure varying. The method was immunoSEQ multiplex PCR; TCRdb's version includes in-frame clones alone and lacks a portion of them. The sample has approximately 52,000 clones, 73% seen once. This sample is drawn from a study of PD-1 blockade in classical Hodgkin lymphoma.

This chain uses TRBV27 with TRBJ1-5, with 7 positions matching TRBD1. This TCR was sampled from a human donor with classical Hodgkin lymphoma. Sequencing used peripheral blood mononuclear cells (PBMCs), obtained before the second cycle of nivolumab. The chain's CDR3 is CASSFRQGRQPQHF. The CDR3 DNA follows: TGTGCCAGCAGTTTTCGACAGGGCCGCCAGCCCCAGCATTTT.